The 19 T cell receptor beta chains given below trace back to one sample, sequenced in a study of blood T cells in healthy people across ages. Primers used in a second PCR of about 6 to 11 cycles were a sample-barcoded 5' primer and a J-beta primer mix. TCRdb independently ran MiXCR on the 5' RACE reads; one entry per CDR3 protein. The data show 1.5 million to 1.8 million distinct CDR3 sequences, with roughly two fifths seen just once and about 3.8% held by the top ten. Sequenced input: blood. These TCRs come from a woman between 18 and 30 years old in good health.

This clonotype was detected only a few times. The rearrangement links TRBV6-5 to TRBJ1-4; no reliable D call. Trimming took off 4 bases at V and 4 bases at J, with 10 bases between the two ends. Per germline, CDR1 MNHEY and CDR2 SVGAGI. The length of the CDR3 is 14 residues. The CDR3 DNA reads as TGTGCCAGCAGTTCCGACGGACGTAATGAAAAACTGTTTTTT. Protein: CASSSDGRNEKLFF.

This sequence joins TRBV6-5 and TRBJ1-5; D ambiguous. The CDR3 is made up of 15 amino acids. CDR1 and CDR2 from the germline V gene are MNHEY and SVGAGI. Deletions cut 0 bases from V and 6 bases from J, with 12 bases between. Written as DNA, the CDR3 is TGTGCCAGCAGTTACTCGAGAAACCCCACTCAGCCCCAGCATTTT. Encoded protein: CASSYSRNPTQPQHF.

This clonotype showed up just a few times. The chain is built from TRBV12-3 or TRBV12-4 and TRBJ2-3; D is tentatively TRBD1 or TRBD2 (5 bases each). The CDR3 is made up of 15 amino acids. Trimming cost V 6 bases and J 5 bases, with 18 bases left between them. The CDR3 DNA follows: TGTGCCAGCAGAACCCTGGGACGGGTAGAAGATACGCAGTATTTT. It specifies CASRTLGRVEDTQYF.

The rearrangement joins TRBV4-2 to TRBJ2-5, with TRBD2 matching 11 bases. Germline-derived CDR1 and CDR2 are LGHNA and YNFKEQ. The length of the CDR3 is 16 residues. V gave up 2 bases and J gave up 11 bases; unmatched junction bases: 13. CDR3 sequence (DNA): TGTGCCAGCAGCCAAAGAACTAGCGGGAGTATCGATGAGCAGTACTTC. Translating gives CASSQRTSGSIDEQYF.

For the CDR3, the DNA is TGTGCCACCAGCAGAGAGGCTGGGGACAATCAGCCCCAGCATTTT. As protein: CATSREAGDNQPQHF. This rearrangement joins TRBV15 to TRBJ1-5; no firm D call. Trimming pared 0 bases from V and 3 bases from J, leaving 9 bases between. Per the germline V gene, CDR1 is LNHNV and CDR2 is YYDKDF (reference sequence). The CDR3 totals 15 residues.

V and J are TRBV20-1 and TRBJ1-2; D remains unclear. The V end was cut by 1 base, the J end by 7 bases, with 13 bases between. This CDR3 has 13 residues. CDR1 and CDR2 (germline): DFQATT, SNEGSKA (reference sequence). The CDR3 spells CSARAERGPGYTF. The DNA of the CDR3 is TGCAGTGCTAGAGCTGAGCGGGGTCCTGGCTACACCTTC.

V and J are TRBV14 and TRBJ1-1; 8 bases match TRBD1. This CDR3 region has 16 residues. J gave up 4 bases and V 2 bases, and 9 bases lay outside the gene matches. Per the germline V gene, CDR1 is SGHDN and CDR2 is FVKESK. CDR3 DNA sequence: TGTGCCAGCAGCCAACCGACAGGGGTGGAGAGCACTGAAGCTTTCTTT. Translating it yields CASSQPTGVESTEAFF.

This sequence joins TRBV7-9 and TRBJ2-1, with D possibly being TRBD1 or TRBD2 (7 bases each). Gene TRBJ2-7 matches the end of the DNA better, so the J call may be wrong. This CDR3 has 14 amino acids. Germline lookup yields CDR1 SEHNR and CDR2 FQNEAQ (reference sequence). The CDR3 DNA is TGTGCCAGCAGCTGGGGGGGACAGTACAATGAGCAGTACTTC. Translated: CASSWGGQYNEQYF.

The V call is TRBV11-2, the J call TRBJ2-4; 8 positions match TRBD1. Germline loops: CDR1 SGHAT, CDR2 FQNNGV. The CDR3 is 11 amino acids. The V segment lost 1 base and the J segment 15 bases; nucleotides outside the gene matches: 2. Here the CDR3 reads CASSLAGTGYF. DNA of the CDR3: TGTGCCAGCAGCTTAGCCGGGACAGGGTACTTC.

The CDR3 sequence: CASSPMGRGRTLGSYEQYF. The CDR3 DNA follows: TGTGCCAGCAGCCCAATGGGGCGAGGCCGCACCCTCGGGTCCTACGAGCAGTACTTC. V gene TRBV11-2 combines with J gene TRBJ2-7; TRBD1 might be the D (5 bases). Trimming removed 5 bases from V and 1 base from J, with 27 bases in between. There are 19 residues in the CDR3. CDR1 is SGHAT and CDR2 is FQNNGV in the germline V gene.

The rearrangement uses TRBV7-2 and TRBJ1-2; the D is unclear. The V gene lost 5 bases and the J gene lost 7 bases, with 14 bases spanning the gap. Germline CDR1 and CDR2: SGHTA and FQGNSA. This CDR3 is built from 13 residues. The CDR3 loop is CASSRSSAFGYTF. CDR3 nucleotides: TGTGCCAGCAGCAGGAGTTCGGCTTTTGGCTACACCTTC. Together with reference TRBV7-2 and TRBJ1-2, the CDR3 gives the full variable domain: GAGVSQSPSNKVTEKGKDVELRCDPISGHTALYWYRQSLGQGLEFLIYFQGNSAPDKSGLPSDRFSAERTGGSVSTLTIQRTQQEDSAVYLCASSRSSAFGYTFGSGTRLTVV.

The sample holds a few counts of this clonotype. The rearrangement uses TRBV6-2 or TRBV6-3 and TRBJ2-4, with D perhaps TRBD2 (6 bases). Germline V gives CDR1 MNHEY, CDR2 SVGEGT. This CDR3 comprises 16 residues. V shed 2 bases and J shed 7 bases, with 18 bases lying between them. Here the CDR3 reads CASSYLIPSGENIQYF. The CDR3 DNA reads as TGTGCCAGCAGTTACCTCATCCCCTCGGGGGAGAACATTCAGTACTTC.

V is TRBV3-1 and J is TRBJ2-7; a possible D gene is TRBD2 (6 bases). This CDR3 comprises 15 residues. V was trimmed by 1 base and J by 0 bases, leaving 10 bases between them. The germline V gene encodes CDR1 LGHDT and CDR2 YNNKEL (reference sequence). CDR3: CASSQGGGVSYEQYF. The CDR3 nucleotides read TGTGCCAGCAGCCAAGGTGGCGGGGTCTCCTACGAGCAGTACTTC.

This clonotype has a handful of counts. The rearrangement links TRBV20-1 to TRBJ1-2, with 9 bases that match TRBD1. J lost 2 bases, V lost 4 bases, and 5 bases had no gene match. Germline V gives CDR1 DFQATT, CDR2 SNEGSKA (reference sequence). The CDR3 is made up of 14 amino acids. The CDR3 DNA reads TGCAGTGCTAAGGGACAGGGTTCCAACTATGGCTACACCTTC. Amino acid sequence: CSAKGQGSNYGYTF.

This clonotype was detected only a few times. This chain joins TRBV20-1 and TRBJ2-5; D may be TRBD2 (5 bases). The germline CDR1 and CDR2 sequences are DFQATT and SNEGSKA (reference sequence). The CDR3 extends over 16 amino acids. The V and J ends lost 6 bases and 0 bases respectively, with 20 bases between them. The DNA for the CDR3 is TGCAGTGCACTCTTTCGGACTGACTGGTACCAAGAGACCCAGTACTTC. It translates to CSALFRTDWYQETQYF.

The chain recombines TRBV29-1 with TRBJ2-5, with D uncertain. The CDR3 spans 14 residues. The V and J ends lost 4 bases and 2 bases respectively, with 14 bases between them. CDR1 is SQVTM, CDR2 ANQGSEA, per germline. The CDR3 here is CSVVNRAAQETQYF. The CDR3 region has the DNA TGCAGCGTTGTTAATAGGGCAGCACAAGAGACCCAGTACTTC.

This clonotype was found a few times. The J gene is TRBJ1-2, the V gene TRBV15, with 10 bases matching TRBD1. The length of the CDR3 is 14 residues. From germline, CDR1 is LNHNV and CDR2 YYDKDF (reference sequence). The trim removed 4 bases at V and 5 bases at J, leaving 4 bases unmatched. The CDR3 loop reads CATSMRTGGYGYTF. DNA for the CDR3: TGTGCCACCAGCATGAGGACAGGGGGGTATGGCTACACCTTC. Filled out from reference TRBV15 and TRBJ1-2, the complete variable domain reads DAMVIQNPRYQVTQFGKPVTLSCSQTLNHNVMYWYQQKSSQAPKLLFHYYDKDFNNEADTPDNFQSRRPNTSFCFLDIRSPGLGDTAMYLCATSMRTGGYGYTFGSGTRLTVV.

This chain connects TRBV29-1 to TRBJ1-1; D ambiguous. The CDR3 extends over 14 amino acids. V was pared by 0 bases and J by 0 bases, with 8 bases between. Germline lookup yields CDR1 SQVTM and CDR2 ANQGSEA. The CDR3 DNA is TGCAGCGTTGAAGATGTACGGTTGAACACTGAAGCTTTCTTT. Protein product: CSVEDVRLNTEAFF.

This clonotype was counted ten times or more. CDR3 DNA: TGCAGCGACTTAAAGGGGACTGAAGCTTTCTTT. Its translation: CSDLKGTEAFF. The rearrangement links TRBV29-1 to TRBJ1-1, with D tentatively TRBD1 (5 bases). CDR3 length: 11 amino acids. CDR1 and CDR2 (germline): SQVTM, ANQGSEA. The ends were cut back, 7 bases at V and 5 bases at J, with 11 bases in the middle.